This T cell receptor (beta chain) was profiled in a study of T-cell memory formation after mild COVID-19. Findings of the study overall: The appearance of some responding clones in pre-infection memory suggested that cross-reactive memory joined.

The CDR3 length is 16 residues. Germline V gene data show CDR1 as SGHTA and CDR2 as FQGNSA. With 0 bases clipped from V and 5 bases from J, the junction kept 8 bases outside the gene matches. Using its own MiXCR run on the 5' RACE reads, TCRdb lists one record per CDR3 protein. This repertoire shows 210,000 or so distinct CDR3 sequences, about 17% found once; its top ten account for roughly 2.4%. This clonotype was detected a few times. What it binds is not known. The receptor was derived from an adult woman who had mild COVID-19 (a few samples of this study predate the infection). Cell type and time point are not known. The V gene is TRBV7-2, the J gene TRBJ2-7; 9 nucleotides agree with TRBD1. Sequencing was performed on PBMCs or a T cell subset sorted from them (not recorded which). The CDR3 region has the DNA TGTGCCAGCAGCTTAGCCCCGGGGACAGGGCGGAACGAGCAGTACTTC. Amino acids: CASSLAPGTGRNEQYF.